This record covers a single T cell receptor beta chain. Only in-frame clones appear in the TCRdb table, and some are missing; sequencing was by immunoSEQ multiplex PCR. The sample shows about 98,000 clones, roughly 87% of them seen only once. The sample originates from a study of cytomegalovirus exposure and HLA in healthy donors. Per germline, CDR1 LNHDA and CDR2 SQIVND (reference sequence). The CDR3 is 15 amino acids. V shed 7 bases and J shed 4 bases, with 17 bases lying between them. V usage is TRBV19 and J usage is TRBJ2-1, with a tentative D call TRBD1 (6 bases). The TCR was taken from a woman in her 30s in good health and CMV-seronegative. The material sequenced was PBMCs. The CDR3 reads CASTRSAGAYNEQFF. CDR3 coding DNA: TGTGCCAGTACCCGAAGCGCAGGGGCTTACAATGAGCAGTTCTTC.